The entry below gives a single TCR beta chain sequence along with its context. The CDR3 covers 14 residues. Trimming removed 5 bases from V and 8 bases from J, with 18 bases in between. The germline V gene has CDR1 MNHEY and CDR2 SVGAGI. This entry is derived from a study of blood T cell repertoires in COVID-19. Across the study: The samples span acute and convalescent COVID-19 from the United States, Italy and Spain. In each case, the material was cDNA or gDNA derived from T cells, B-cell-depleted T cells, or PBMCs.

As handled by the study authors: Reference gene primer amplification in the assay estimated nucleated cell counts. Produced via immunoSEQ multiplex PCR; TCRdb's table is partial and in-frame only. V, J and clone size are those of that table, while D and trimming were read from the DNA. This table has roughly 260,000 clones, about nine tenths appearing once. Enrolled during active infection, Seattle patients were then followed longitudinally. Sequencing used peripheral blood. The sequence was obtained from a woman aged 25-40 years with COVID-19, enrolled during active disease. The V call is TRBV6-5, the J call TRBJ1-2; a possible D gene is TRBD1 (6 bases). CDR3 protein: CASSPRTVSLGYTF. The CDR3 coding sequence is TGTGCCAGCAGTCCCCGGACAGTTTCCCTCGGCTACACCTTC.